Given below is one TCR beta chain in context. The sample belongs to a study of memory CD4+ T cells and cytomegalovirus serostatus. About the study: Healthy Belgian adult donors included under ten CMV-positive and about two dozen CMV-negative people.

Single viable CD3+CD4+CD8-CD45RO+ cells were sorted as the memory CD4+ T cells. CMV serostatus came from serum IgG against pp150, pp28, p38, p52. Assay: immunoSEQ multiplex PCR; the TCRdb copy retains only in-frame clones and omits some. Among under 50,000 clones, about 78% were seen once, and the ten largest hold approximately 0.97%. V trimming: 7 bases; J trimming: 10 bases; junction bases outside the gene matches: 11. The CDR3 extends over 13 amino acids. In germline, CDR1 is LNHDA, CDR2 SQIVND (reference sequence). This sequence was found in an adult in good health and CMV-seronegative. The gene calls are TRBV19 and TRBJ1-1; 8 bases match TRBD1. Sequenced material: memory CD4+ T cells from blood. The CDR3 sequence: CASIQKGQGAAFF. The CDR3 DNA is TGTGCCAGTATCCAAAAGGGGCAGGGGGCAGCTTTCTTT.